This T cell receptor beta chain was recorded in a study of PD-L1 blockade in urothelial cancer (TCRdb year 2017). Background on the whole study: Therapy was started in the mid-2010s for all patients, and atezolizumab 1,200 mg was administered intravenously every 3 weeks. TCR sequencing covered pretreatment tumor samples and matched, serially collected peripheral blood taken before and after atezolizumab treatment. About 90% of the roughly 29 patients were males with bladder-origin urothelial cancer, and about 65% of the roughly 29 reported a prior smoking history. Durable clinical benefit meant progression-free survival longer than 6 months, and TCR features were also tested against progression-free and overall survival. Blood samples were analyzed 3 weeks after the start of treatment (second dose) and 6 weeks after the start of treatment. A median of about 140,000 T cells and some 82,000 unique TCRs was obtained from blood samples, and a median clonality of approximately 0.08 was observed. Patients had an ECOG performance status of 0 or 1 and had received between 0 and 3 prior chemotherapy regimens. In the same patients, pretreatment tumors underwent whole exome sequencing and RNA sequencing in addition to TCR sequencing. Pretreatment blood TCR-seq was available for twenty-nine patients, at least one posttreatment blood collection was obtained for around 25 patients, and tumor TCR-seq was available for around 25 patients. An exploratory multi-omic analysis was conducted of the somatic, immune and clinical correlates of response to PD-L1 blockade with atezolizumab in urothelial cancer. Durable clinical benefit was achieved by nine patients and was not achieved by 20 patients.

To estimate absolute template abundance from read counts, synthetic TCR analog templates were spiked into each PCR. TCRbeta CDR3 regions were amplified from genomic DNA with bias-controlled V and J gene primers using the immunoSEQ assay. Sequencing of rearranged TCRbeta segments was performed at approximately 20X coverage. The authors' pipeline ran thus. Sequencing errors were corrected by clustering and CDR3s were annotated against IMGT to assign V, D and J genes. Downstream analyses used only productive TCRbeta rearrangements, leaving out any out-of-frame or stop-codon sequences. Clonality was computed as one minus Shannon entropy normalized by the log of the number of unique productive sequences. Clones differing between time points or between blood and tumor were identified by Fisher's exact test with Benjamini-Hochberg correction at adjusted p below 0.01. TCRdb mirrors the immuneACCESS table, restricted to in-frame sequences. Some clones are absent from its copies; in checked studies, under half trace to an unresolved V gene, and the reason for the others is unknown. The V and J calls and clone size were taken over from that table, and D and trimming were inferred from the DNA. This sample is represented by 35,000 to 45,000 clones; approximately 82% of them were singletons. The ten most abundant clones make up about a sixth of the sample.

Broader findings and caveats from the paper: Because the sample size was small (n ≈ 30) and many exploratory analyses were performed, the results are intended to be hypothesis-generating. Patients with durable benefit showed greater expansion of tumor-associated TCR clones in peripheral blood 3 weeks after starting treatment (n of about 20, p = 0.022). Improved progression-free and overall survival was found to be associated with pretreatment peripheral blood TCR clonality below the median.

The cohort included 29 patients with locally advanced or metastatic urothelial carcinoma who were treated at Memorial Sloan Kettering on a trial protocol. Peripheral blood mononuclear cells were collected from each patient pretreatment and during treatment, giving between 1 and 8 total time points per patient. The Qiagen DNeasy Blood extraction kit was used to purify genomic DNA from total PBMCs and tumor samples. PBMCs were collected pretreatment and during treatment, and were isolated and stored as previously described. As concerns this clone: The clone's antigen remains unknown. Nothing much larger sits one base from this clone, and base qualities are not available.

Trimming takes 3 bases off V and 7 bases off J; junction bases not matched to a gene: 8. Its CDR3 holds 15 amino acids, cysteine through phenylalanine. Only the CDR3 portion is preserved as DNA: 45 bases, with reading frame beginning at the first base. The germline V gene yields SNHLY for CDR1 and FYNNEI for CDR2. The V gene is TRBV2 and the J gene is TRBJ2-1, with TRBD2 matching 8 junction bases. The clonotype originates from a man in his fifties or sixties with urothelial cancer. The sample consisted of PBMCs, taken around atezolizumab (anti-PD-L1) treatment. The sequenced DNA is TGTGCCAGCAGTGATGGACGGGGGGGAGATAATGAGCAGTTCTTC. It encodes CASSDGRGGDNEQFF.